Detailed here is one TCR beta chain. Measured with immunoSEQ multiplex PCR; TCRdb has only the in-frame clones, and not every one. The profile shows fewer than 90,000 clones, around 92% of them singletons. The sample comes from a study of technical replicates of blood from a handful of donors. CDR3 length: 14 residues. Germline loops: CDR1 MDHEN, CDR2 SYDVKM. Between the trimmed V and J ends, which lost 8 bases and 0 bases, there was a span of 14 bases. The chain combines TRBV28 with TRBJ2-7; D may be TRBD2 (6 bases). This receptor was obtained from a human donor in good health. Sequencing used T cells isolated from PBMCs. The CDR3 is CASGGRRYSYEQYF. In DNA, the CDR3 is TGTGCCAGCGGAGGGAGGCGGTACTCCTACGAGCAGTACTTC.